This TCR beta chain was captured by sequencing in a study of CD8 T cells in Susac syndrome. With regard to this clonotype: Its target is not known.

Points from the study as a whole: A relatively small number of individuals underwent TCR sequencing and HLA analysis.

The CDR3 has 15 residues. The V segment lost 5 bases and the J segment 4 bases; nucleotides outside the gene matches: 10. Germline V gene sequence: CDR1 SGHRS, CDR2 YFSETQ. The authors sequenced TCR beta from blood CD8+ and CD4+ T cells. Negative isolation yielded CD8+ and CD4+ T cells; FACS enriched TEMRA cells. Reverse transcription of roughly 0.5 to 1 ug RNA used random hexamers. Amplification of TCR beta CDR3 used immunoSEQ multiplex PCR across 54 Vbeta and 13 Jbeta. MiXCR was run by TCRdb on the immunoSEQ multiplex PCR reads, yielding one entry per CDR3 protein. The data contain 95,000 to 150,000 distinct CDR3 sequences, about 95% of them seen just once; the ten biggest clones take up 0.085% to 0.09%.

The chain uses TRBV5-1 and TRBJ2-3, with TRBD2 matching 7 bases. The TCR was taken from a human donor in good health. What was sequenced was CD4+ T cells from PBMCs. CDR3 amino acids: CASRMQEGGSDTQYF. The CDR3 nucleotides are TGCGCCAGCAGAATGCAAGAGGGAGGGTCAGATACGCAGTATTTT.